Each of the 19 T cell receptor beta chains below was sequenced from the same sample in a study of shared clonotypes between healthy human individuals. Profiling relied on immunoSEQ multiplex PCR, and the TCRdb table lists in-frame clones only, not all of them. This sample has about 1.1 million clones, with roughly 74% found just once. Sequencing input: memory CD4+ T cells from PBMCs. Sample subset: CD45RA-negative fraction. The receptors were gathered from a man aged 18-30 years in good health. Some clones in this sample may be carry-over from other donors' samples.

The V call is TRBV29-1, the J call TRBJ1-5; 7 positions agree with TRBD1. The CDR3 covers 14 residues. Germline loops: CDR1 SQVTM, CDR2 ANQGSEA. The V and J ends lost 6 bases and 4 bases, in that order; junction bases with no gene match: 9. The CDR3 here is CSVPTGNINQPQHF. The CDR3, as DNA: TGCAGCGTGCCGACAGGGAATATTAATCAGCCCCAGCATTTT. Full variable domain (missing parts from reference TRBV29-1 and TRBJ1-5): SAVISQKPSRDICQRGTSLTIQCQVDSQVTMMFWYRQQPGQSLTLIATANQGSEATYESGFVIDKFPISRPNLTFSTLTVSNMSPEDSSIYLCSVPTGNINQPQHFGDGTRLSIL.

V usage is TRBV4-2 and J usage is TRBJ2-1; TRBD2 matches at 10 bases. After removal of 1 base from V and 0 bases from J, the junction contained 12 bases not matched to a gene. The V gene's germline CDR1 is LGHNA and CDR2 YNFKEQ. CDR3 length equals 20 residues. The CDR3 nucleotides read TGTGCCAGCAGCCAAGTCTTCGGGACTAGCGATCGGCGCTCCTACAATGAGCAGTTCTTC. Protein: CASSQVFGTSDRRSYNEQFF.

The chain combines TRBV5-8 with TRBJ2-7, with 7 nucleotides matching TRBD2. The CDR3 has 16 amino acids. Germline CDR1 SGHTS, CDR2 YDEGEE. J was trimmed by 4 bases and V by 2 bases; bases with no gene match: 12. The CDR3 DNA is TGTGCCAGCAGCTTACCCCGGACTAGTCGTGGTTACGAGCAGTACTTC. Amino acids: CASSLPRTSRGYEQYF.

This chain joins TRBV28 and TRBJ2-5, with D perhaps TRBD2 (5 bases). Germline CDR1 and CDR2: MDHEN and SYDVKM. Trimming pared 6 bases from V and 5 bases from J, leaving 22 bases between. The CDR3 contains 16 residues. The CDR3 DNA sequence: TGTGCCAGCAGCACTATAGCGCCACCTGCTTCGGAGACCCAGTACTTC. Translated: CASSTIAPPASETQYF.

This clone appeared once. A single base separates this from a much larger clone, so it may be a read error. The rearrangement uses TRBV30 and TRBJ2-3; 7 nucleotides match TRBD1. There are 17 residues in the CDR3. Germline V gives CDR1 GTSNPN, CDR2 SVGIG (reference sequence). CDR3 sequence reads: CTWSSTTPGQITDTQYF. DNA for the CDR3: TGTACCTGGAGTAGCACGACTCCGGGACAGATCACAGATACGCAGTATTTT.

The chain joins TRBV29-1 to TRBJ2-2; 10 nucleotides line up with TRBD2. CDR1 SQVTM and CDR2 ANQGSEA come from the germline V gene. The CDR3 extends over 15 amino acids. Trimming at V came to 2 bases and at J to 6 bases, leaving 6 bases not matched to a gene. CDR3 DNA sequence: TGCAGCGTTGAAATCGAGACTAGCGGGCCCGGGGAGCTGTTTTTT. It is translated as CSVEIETSGPGELFF.

The J gene is TRBJ2-7, the V gene TRBV29-1; TRBD1 is a possible D gene (5 bases). Looked up from germline, CDR1 is SQVTM and CDR2 is ANQGSEA. The CDR3 extends over 12 amino acids. The germline V and J ends were trimmed by 4 bases and 0 bases, with 7 bases remaining between them. The CDR3 sequence: CSVVQASYEQYF. The CDR3, as DNA: TGCAGCGTTGTACAGGCCTCCTACGAGCAGTACTTC.

The chain uses TRBV9 and TRBJ1-4; D possibly corresponds to TRBD1 (5 bases). The CDR3 totals 15 residues. V was cut by 3 bases and J by 0 bases, with 9 bases left in between. The germline V gene has CDR1 SGDLS and CDR2 YYNGEE. The CDR3 bases are TGTGCCAGCAGCGAGGGACCCTCAACTAATGAAAAACTGTTTTTT. This sequence encodes CASSEGPSTNEKLFF.

The rearrangement links TRBV28 to TRBJ2-7, with 12 bases matching TRBD2. Per the germline V gene, CDR1 is MDHEN and CDR2 is SYDVKM. V trimming: 5 bases; J trimming: 9 bases; junction bases outside the gene matches: 11. This CDR3 region has 15 residues. CDR3 DNA sequence: TGTGCCAGCAGTCTCCGGACTAGCGGGACCTTCGCGCAGTACTTC. It specifies CASSLRTSGTFAQYF.

The chain joins TRBV9 to TRBJ2-3; D is perhaps TRBD2 (5 bases). Germline CDR1 and CDR2: SGDLS and YYNGEE. CDR3 length: 18 amino acids. V was trimmed by 0 bases and J by 0 bases, leaving 17 bases between them. The CDR3 sequence: CASSVATGGGRSTDTQYF. The CDR3 bases are TGTGCCAGCAGCGTAGCTACTGGAGGCGGTCGAAGCACAGATACGCAGTATTTT.

V gene TRBV28 combines with J gene TRBJ1-6, with D perhaps TRBD1 (6 bases). The germline V gene has CDR1 MDHEN and CDR2 SYDVKM. This CDR3 region has 15 residues. The ends were cut back, 3 bases at V and 8 bases at J, with 14 bases in the middle. DNA of the CDR3: TGTGCCAGCAGTTTGGATTGGACAGTAGATTCACCCCTCCACTTT. It translates to CASSLDWTVDSPLHF. Full variable domain (remainder filled in from reference TRBV28 and TRBJ1-6): DVKVTQSSRYLVKRTGEKVFLECVQDMDHENMFWYRQDPGLGLRLIYFSYDVKMKEKGDIPEGYSVSREKKERFSLILESASTNQTSMYLCASSLDWTVDSPLHFGNGTRLTVT.

The rearrangement uses TRBV14 and TRBJ1-3; tentative D call: TRBD1 (5 bases). Germline V gives CDR1 SGHDN, CDR2 FVKESK. The CDR3 has 17 residues. The V and J ends lost 1 base and 2 bases respectively, with 15 bases between them. The CDR3 coding sequence is TGTGCCAGCAGCCAAGCCTGGGGGTATGTGACTGGAAACACCATATATTTT. Amino acids: CASSQAWGYVTGNTIYF.

This clone showed up just a few times. This chain joins TRBV28 and TRBJ2-5; 9 bases line up with TRBD2. The CDR3 consists of 14 residues. Germline values: CDR1 MDHEN, CDR2 SYDVKM. Trimming removed 3 bases from V and 5 bases from J; junction bases left unmatched: 4. CDR3 sequence reads: CASSFSSGTETQYF. DNA of the CDR3: TGTGCCAGCAGTTTTTCTAGCGGGACGGAGACCCAGTACTTC.

The chain is built from TRBV28 and TRBJ1-2; perhaps TRBD1 as D (5 bases). Trimming took off 6 bases at V and 4 bases at J, with 6 bases between the two ends. CDR1 is MDHEN and CDR2 is SYDVKM in the germline V gene. The CDR3 is 11 amino acids. The CDR3 nucleotides are TGTGCCAGCAGACAGGTCTATGGCTACACCTTC. It yields the protein CASRQVYGYTF.

A remark on this clone: Other DNA sequences within the sample encode an identical CDR3. The rearrangement links TRBV11-2 to TRBJ2-7; D unclear. Trimming removed 1 base from V and 4 bases from J, with 5 bases in between. CDR1 is SGHAT, CDR2 FQNNGV, per germline. This CDR3 has 12 amino acids. The CDR3 region is CASSLGAYEQYF. The CDR3 DNA is TGTGCCAGCAGCTTAGGTGCGTACGAGCAGTACTTC. Supplemented by reference TRBV11-2 and TRBJ2-7, the full variable domain reads EAGVAQSPRYKIIEKRQSVAFWCNPISGHATLYWYQQILGQGPKLLIQFQNNGVVDDSQLPKDRFSAERLKGVDSTLKIQPAKLEDSAVYLCASSLGAYEQYFGPGTRLTVT.

This clone was counted once. This chain joins TRBV6-1 and TRBJ1-4; possible D gene TRBD1, 5 bases. V lost 5 bases to trimming and J lost 7 bases, with 14 bases between them. Germline V gene sequence: CDR1 MNHNS, CDR2 SASEGT. This CDR3 has 14 residues. The CDR3 DNA reads as TGTGCCAGCAGTTGGGGGACGGTTAGTGAAAAACTGTTTTTT. Amino acid sequence: CASSWGTVSEKLFF.

In this sample, this clone turned up a few times. This chain uses TRBV5-5 with TRBJ2-7; 7 bases line up with TRBD1. Per the germline V gene, CDR1 is SGHKS and CDR2 is YYEKEE (reference sequence). CDR3 size: 15 residues. Trimming cost V 4 bases and J 2 bases; bases outside gene matches: 9. In DNA, the CDR3 is TGTGCCAGCAGCGAGTACGGGACAGTCCCCTACGAGCAGTACTTC. Translated, it gives CASSEYGTVPYEQYF.

The chain uses TRBV16 and TRBJ2-7; D is perhaps TRBD1 (5 bases). The germline CDR1 and CDR2 sequences are KGHSY and FQNENV. The CDR3 consists of 13 residues. V lost 3 bases and J 4 bases, leaving 10 bases between the germline ends. Here the CDR3 reads CASSHPQGYEQYF. CDR3 bases: TGTGCCAGCAGCCACCCTCAGGGATACGAGCAGTACTTC.

This clone occurred once. This chain links TRBV19 with TRBJ1-5; perhaps TRBD1 as D (5 bases). Germline CDR1 LNHDA, CDR2 SQIVND (reference sequence). The CDR3 is made up of 15 amino acids. V lost 4 bases and J lost 6, with 16 bases in between. Here the CDR3 DNA reads TGTGCCAGTAGTACTACCAGGGTTTCGTCTCAGCCCCAGCATTTT. It yields the protein CASSTTRVSSQPQHF.